This T cell receptor (beta chain) was recorded in a study of shared clonotypes between healthy human individuals. Study details: Three plates were used per donor for CD4 naive, three for CD4 memory, two for CD8 naive and one for CD8 memory. The study's findings and limits: A small donor pool kept down the genetic and exposure-history diversity that was represented.

This CDR3 spans 17 amino acids. V was cut by 4 bases and J by 0 bases, with 15 bases left in between. Germline V gene lookup returns CDR1 MDHEN and CDR2 SYDVKM. About this clone: Its antigen is not identified.

The protocol was immunoSEQ multiplex PCR, while the TCRdb copy is restricted to in-frame clones and leaves out a portion. The table lists about 2.3 million clones, approximately 90% of them singletons. Sequences were obtained from naive CD4+ T cells from PBMCs. Subset meaning: CD45RA+ positively selected. The chain has TRBV28 and TRBJ1-4; D possibly corresponds to TRBD1 (5 bases). The TCR originated in a man between 18 and 35 years old in good health. Some clones in this sample may be carry-over from other donors' samples. The CDR3 DNA sequence: TGTGCCAGCAGTTCGGGGGGATTTTACGCAACTAATGAAAAACTGTTTTTT. Amino acid sequence: CASSSGGFYATNEKLFF.